These T cell receptor beta chains were read from a single sample in a study of chemoradiotherapy in HPV16-positive cancers. The data were produced by immunoSEQ multiplex PCR, yet TCRdb's version contains in-frame clones alone and is incomplete. Of some 34,000 clones in the sample, around 92% were seen once. Specimen: blood, collected from a patient who underwent chemoradiotherapy. The receptors come from a human donor with HPV-associated anogenital cancer. Each CDR3 is given with its conserved first and last residue. D genes are given only for firm matches. Clone size, where shown, is once, few, many, or a class for clones that have expanded.

cdr3_nt: TGTGCCAGTAGTAAGGTGACGTTGGCGGGGGGCCTCCCCGGGGAGCTGTTTTTT; cdr3_aa: CASSKVTLAGGLPGELFF; v_call: TRBV19; clone_size: -; d_call: TRBD2; j_call: TRBJ2-2
cdr3_nt: TGTGCCTGGAGTGTAGGAGGAGAAGAGACCCAGTACTTC; cdr3_aa: CAWSVGGEETQYF; v_call: TRBV30; clone_size: -; d_call: -; j_call: TRBJ2-5
cdr3_nt: TGTGCCAGCAGCCAACACCCTATAGACAGCTACGAGCAGTACTTC; cdr3_aa: CASSQHPIDSYEQYF; v_call: TRBV4-2; clone_size: -; d_call: -; j_call: TRBJ2-7
cdr3_nt: TGCGCCAGCAGCTTGGCAGGGACTGGGGCCAACGTCCTGACTTTC; cdr3_aa: CASSLAGTGANVLTF; v_call: TRBV5-1; clone_size: -; d_call: -; j_call: TRBJ2-6
cdr3_nt: TGCGCCAGCAGCTCCTTGTGGGGGGATGAAAAACTGTTTTTT; cdr3_aa: CASSSLWGDEKLFF; v_call: TRBV5-1; clone_size: -; d_call: -; j_call: TRBJ1-4
cdr3_nt: TGCAGCGCCGCTAGCAGGGGGCTGGGTGAAGCTTTCTTT; cdr3_aa: CSAASRGLGEAFF; v_call: TRBV29-1; clone_size: -; d_call: TRBD1; j_call: TRBJ1-1
cdr3_nt: TGTGCCTGGAGTGGGGGGGCAGGGGGGACCCGAGCTAACTATGGCTACACCTTC; cdr3_aa: CAWSGGAGGTRANYGYTF; v_call: TRBV30; clone_size: -; d_call: TRBD1; j_call: TRBJ1-2
cdr3_nt: TGTGCCAGCAGTCTAAGAATTCAGGGCGACAACTATGGCTACACCTTC; cdr3_aa: CASSLRIQGDNYGYTF; v_call: TRBV7-2; clone_size: -; d_call: -; j_call: TRBJ1-2
cdr3_nt: TGTGCCAGCAGCTTGGGACGCCTAGAGACCCAGTACTTC; cdr3_aa: CASSLGRLETQYF; v_call: TRBV7-2; clone_size: -; d_call: -; j_call: TRBJ2-5
cdr3_nt: TGTGCCAGCTCAGATCCCGGGAAAAACTATGGCTACACCTTC; cdr3_aa: CASSDPGKNYGYTF; v_call: TRBV18; clone_size: once; d_call: -; j_call: TRBJ1-2
cdr3_nt: TGTGCCAGCTCACCTAGCGGGACCTCCTACGAGCAGTACTTC; cdr3_aa: CASSPSGTSYEQYF; v_call: TRBV18; clone_size: -; d_call: TRBD2; j_call: TRBJ2-7